Shown below are 8 T cell receptor beta chains from a single sample sequenced in a study of shared clonotypes between healthy human individuals (dated by TCRdb to the early 2020s). Receptor libraries were prepared by the immunoSEQ multiplex PCR assay. Here the immuneACCESS table is served through TCRdb, limited to in-frame sequences with V and J called. Missing clones are a known gap in these copies; in checked studies unresolved V genes cover under half, and the rest lacks a known reason. Present in this sample are about 2.4 million clones, approximately 94% of which were seen just once. The ten largest account for more than 0.12% of the sample. Sequenced material: naive CD4+ T cells sorted from blood. The cell subset or site label, read with the paper, signifies: CD45RA+ positively selected. These receptors originate from a man aged 18-30 years in good health.

As for this clone: Additional DNA sequences in this sample encode the identical CDR3. The chain employs TRBV6-5 and TRBJ2-3; D might be TRBD2 (5 bases). This CDR3 is 16 amino acids long. Trimming left V 4 bases short and J 2 bases short, with 16 bases between. Germline V CDR1 and CDR2: MNHEY, SVGAGI. CDR3 coding DNA: TGTGCCAGCAGTTCCCGGCGAGGGTCGACCACAGATACGCAGTATTTT. Amino acids: CASSSRRGSTTDTQYF.

The CDR3 here is CASSSGGRSWQPQHF. The CDR3 DNA reads TGTGCCAGCAGCTCAGGGGGACGTTCATGGCAGCCCCAGCATTTT. The J gene is TRBJ1-5, the V gene TRBV7-2; 7 nucleotides agree with TRBD1. This CDR3 has 15 residues. Trimming removed 4 bases from V and 7 bases from J; junction bases left unmatched: 10. CDR1 and CDR2 (germline): SGHTA, FQGNSA.

CDR3 in amino acids: CASTPVGANVLTF. The CDR3 DNA is TGTGCCAGCACCCCCGTTGGGGCCAACGTCCTGACTTTC. The V and J genes are TRBV6-6 and TRBJ2-6; no firm D call. V was shortened by 7 bases and J by 3 bases, with 7 bases between the two germline ends. CDR1 MNHNY and CDR2 SVGAGI come from the germline V gene (reference sequence). This CDR3 comprises 13 residues.

This clone occurred once. Other DNA sequences in this specimen translate into the identical CDR3. This chain connects TRBV5-1 to TRBJ2-1; 7 nucleotides match TRBD2. The CDR3 covers 16 residues. With 0 bases clipped from V and 2 bases from J, the junction kept 5 bases outside the gene matches. From germline, CDR1 is SGHRS and CDR2 YFSETQ. The CDR3 DNA sequence: TGCGCCAGCAGCTTGGTCGCGGGAGTTGCCTACAATGAGCAGTTCTTC. Amino acid sequence: CASSLVAGVAYNEQFF. Looking up the rest from reference TRBV5-1 and TRBJ2-1 gives the full variable domain: KAGVTQTPRYLIKTRGQQVTLSCSPISGHRSVSWYQQTPGQGLQFLFEYFSETQRNKGNFPGRFSGRQFSNSRSEMNVSTLELGDSALYLCASSLVAGVAYNEQFFGPGTRLTVL.

This clone was observed once. At the DNA level, this CDR3 is encoded by other sequences in the same sample as well. The chain couples TRBV5-1 to TRBJ1-1, with D perhaps matching TRBD1 (5 bases). The CDR3 has 15 amino acids. CDR1 is SGHRS and CDR2 is YFSETQ in the germline V gene. The germline V and J ends were trimmed by 0 bases and 0 bases, with 9 bases remaining between them. DNA for the CDR3: TGCGCCAGCAGCTTGGGACAGACAATGAACACTGAAGCTTTCTTT. Translated: CASSLGQTMNTEAFF. The full variable domain, with the rest looked up from reference TRBV5-1 and TRBJ1-1, is KAGVTQTPRYLIKTRGQQVTLSCSPISGHRSVSWYQQTPGQGLQFLFEYFSETQRNKGNFPGRFSGRQFSNSRSEMNVSTLELGDSALYLCASSLGQTMNTEAFFGQGTRLTVV.

A few counts support this clone. The chain is built from TRBV6-5 and TRBJ1-1; D gene unclear. This CDR3 spans 15 amino acids. Trimming took off 6 bases at V and 6 bases at J, with 20 bases between the two ends. Per germline, CDR1 MNHEY and CDR2 SVGAGI. The CDR3, as DNA: TGTGCCAGCAGACTATTAAACGGAAGAGATGCTGAAGCTTTCTTT. This translates into CASRLLNGRDAEAFF.

This chain uses TRBV5-4 with TRBJ1-2; 7 nucleotides line up with TRBD1. The CDR3 length is 14 residues. Trimming cost V 2 bases and J 4 bases; bases outside gene matches: 5. Germline assignment: CDR1 SGHNT and CDR2 YYREEE (reference sequence). The CDR3 protein is CASSLRTGTYGYTF. In DNA form, the CDR3 reads TGTGCCAGCAGCTTACGGACAGGAACCTATGGCTACACCTTC. Variable domain in full (rest from reference TRBV5-4 and TRBJ1-2): ETGVTQSPTHLIKTRGQQVTLRCSSQSGHNTVSWYQQALGQGPQFIFQYYREEENGRGNFPPRFSGLQFPNYSSELNVNALELDDSALYLCASSLRTGTYGYTFGSGTRLTVV.

The chain combines TRBV29-1 with TRBJ1-2, with TRBD1 as a possible D gene (5 bases). CDR1 is SQVTM and CDR2 is ANQGSEA in the germline V gene. The CDR3 totals 13 residues. The V end lost 4 bases, the J end lost 0 bases, and 9 bases lay between the germline ends. The CDR3 DNA reads TGCAGCGTTGCGGGGACCGCTAACTATGGCTACACCTTC. It encodes CSVAGTANYGYTF.